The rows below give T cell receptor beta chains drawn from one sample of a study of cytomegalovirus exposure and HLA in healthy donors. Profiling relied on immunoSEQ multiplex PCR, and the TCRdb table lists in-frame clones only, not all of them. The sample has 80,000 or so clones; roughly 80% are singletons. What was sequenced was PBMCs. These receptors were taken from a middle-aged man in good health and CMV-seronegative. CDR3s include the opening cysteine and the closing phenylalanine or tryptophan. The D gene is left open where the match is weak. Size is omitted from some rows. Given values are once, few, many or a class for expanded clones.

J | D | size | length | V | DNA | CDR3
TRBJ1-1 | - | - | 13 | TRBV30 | TGTGCCTGGAGTTTGGACAGACCGACTGAAGCTTTCTTT | CAWSLDRPTEAFF
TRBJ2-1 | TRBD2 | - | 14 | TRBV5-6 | TGTGCCAGCAGCACGGGACTAGCGGGGGGCGAGCAGTTCTTC | CASSTGLAGGEQFF
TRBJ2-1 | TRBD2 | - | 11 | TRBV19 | TGTGCCACACATTGGGGGGGTGAGCAGTTCTTC | CATHWGGEQFF
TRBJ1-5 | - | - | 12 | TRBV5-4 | TGTGCCAGCAGCTTCGGCAATCAGCCCCAGCATTTT | CASSFGNQPQHF
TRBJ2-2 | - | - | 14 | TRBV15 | TGTGCCACCAGCAGAGCAGGGATACCCGGGGAGCTGTTTTTT | CATSRAGIPGELFF
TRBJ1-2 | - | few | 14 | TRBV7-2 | TGTGCCAGCAGCTTTGCACCACTGGACTATGGCTACACCTTC | CASSFAPLDYGYTF
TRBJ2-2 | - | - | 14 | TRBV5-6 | TGTGCCAGCAGCTTGGGGAGGTTCACCGGGGAGCTGTTTTTT | CASSLGRFTGELFF
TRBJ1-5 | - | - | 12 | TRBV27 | TGTGCCAGCAGTTTAATTGCGGGGCCCCAGCATTTT | CASSLIAGPQHF
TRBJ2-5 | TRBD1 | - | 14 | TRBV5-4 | TGTGCCAGCAGCTTGGGTGACAGGGTCAGGACCCAGTACTTC | CASSLGDRVRTQYF
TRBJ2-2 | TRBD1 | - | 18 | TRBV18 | TGTGCCAGCTCACCAACAGGGCGACAGGGACGATCGGCCGGGGAGCTGTTTTTT | CASSPTGRQGRSAGELFF
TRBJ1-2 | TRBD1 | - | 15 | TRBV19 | TGTGCCAGTAGTAGGAGGGTAGGGGGCGGCGATGGCTACACCTTC | CASSRRVGGGDGYTF
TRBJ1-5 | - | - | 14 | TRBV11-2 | TGTGCCAGCAGCTCGACAGGTAACAATCAGCCCCAGCATTTT | CASSSTGNNQPQHF
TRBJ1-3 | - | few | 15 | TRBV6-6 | TGTGCCAGCAGTTACACTCCAACCGCCGGAAACACCATATATTTT | CASSYTPTAGNTIYF
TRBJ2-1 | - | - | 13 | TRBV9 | TGTGCCAGCAGCGTAATAGCATCCAATGAGCAGTTCTTC | CASSVIASNEQFF
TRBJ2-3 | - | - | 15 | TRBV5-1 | TGCGCCAGCAGCTTGGTGGTCGCAGGGCCAGATACGCAGTATTTT | CASSLVVAGPDTQYF
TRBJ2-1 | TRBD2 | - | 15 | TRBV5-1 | TGCGCCAGCAGCCTTAAGCGGGAGGGTTTCCATGAGCAGTTCTTC | CASSLKREGFHEQFF
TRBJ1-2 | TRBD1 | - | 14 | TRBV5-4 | TGTGCCAGCAGCTTGGGGACAGGGGAATATGGCTACACCTTC | CASSLGTGEYGYTF
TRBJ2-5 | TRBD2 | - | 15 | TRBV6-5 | TGTGCCAGCAGTGCCCTAGCGGGAGATGAAAAGACCCAGTACTTC | CASSALAGDEKTQYF
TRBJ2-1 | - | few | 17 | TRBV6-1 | TGTGCCAGCAGTGAACTTTTGCCCCGATCTACTGCGAACGAGCAGTTCTTC | CASSELLPRSTANEQFF
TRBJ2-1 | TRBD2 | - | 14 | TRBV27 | TGTGCCAGCATCCCTAGCGGAGGTATCGATGAGCAGTTCTTC | CASIPSGGIDEQFF
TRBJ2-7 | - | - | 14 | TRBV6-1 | TGTGCCAGCAGTGAAGGTGGGAGCTCCTACGAGCAGTACTTC | CASSEGGSSYEQYF
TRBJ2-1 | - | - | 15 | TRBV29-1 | TGCAGCGTTGAGGAAAGGACTAGGGGGAGGATAGGGCAGTTCTTC | CSVEERTRGRIGQFF
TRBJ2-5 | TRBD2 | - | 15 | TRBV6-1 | TGTGCCAGCATGTTTACTAGCGGGAGTCCAGAGACCCAGTACTTC | CASMFTSGSPETQYF
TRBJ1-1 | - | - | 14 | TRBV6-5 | TGTGCCAGCAGTTATCGCTTAGACAGCACTGAAGCTTTCTTT | CASSYRLDSTEAFF
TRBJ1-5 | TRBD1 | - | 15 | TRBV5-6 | TGTGCCAGCAGCTTTATGGACAGGGCGGTCCAGCCCCAGCATTTT | CASSFMDRAVQPQHF
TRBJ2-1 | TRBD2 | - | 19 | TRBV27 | TGTGCCAGCAGTTTACGGGGACTAGCGGGAGAGAGCTCCTACAATGAGCAGTTCTTC | CASSLRGLAGESSYNEQFF
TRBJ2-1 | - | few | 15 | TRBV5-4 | TGTGCCAGCAGCTTGGTTAGGGGATCCTACAATGAGCAGTTCTTC | CASSLVRGSYNEQFF
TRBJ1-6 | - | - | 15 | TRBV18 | TGTGCCAGCTCACCAGCTACCTCCTATAATTCACCCCTCCACTTT | CASSPATSYNSPLHF
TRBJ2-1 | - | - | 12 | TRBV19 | TGTGCCAGTAGTATAATTGGGACAGAGCAGTTCTTC | CASSIIGTEQFF
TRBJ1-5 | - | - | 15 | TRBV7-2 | TGTGCCAGCAGCTTAGAAGGCACACAGAATCAGCCCCAGCATTTT | CASSLEGTQNQPQHF
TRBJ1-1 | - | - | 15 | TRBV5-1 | TGCGCCAGCAGCCTAACACCGGACACGAACACTGAAGCTTTCTTT | CASSLTPDTNTEAFF
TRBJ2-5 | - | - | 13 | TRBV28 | TGTGCCAGCAGTTTAATTGTAGAGGAGACCCAGTACTTC | CASSLIVEETQYF
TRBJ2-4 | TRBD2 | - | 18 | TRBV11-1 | TGTGCCAGCAGCAAGGGACTAGCGGGAGTGGTAGCCAAAAACATTCAGTACTTC | CASSKGLAGVVAKNIQYF
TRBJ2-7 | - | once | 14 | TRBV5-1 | TGCGCCAGCAGTCGGGGGGCCCTTTCCTACGAGCAGTACTTC | CASSRGALSYEQYF
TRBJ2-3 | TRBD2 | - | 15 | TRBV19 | TGTGCCAGTAGTCCACGACTAGCGGGTTCAGATACGCAGTATTTT | CASSPRLAGSDTQYF
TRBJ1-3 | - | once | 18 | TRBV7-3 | TGTGCCAGCAGATGGGACACACGGACCCAGATGGATGGAAACACCATATATTTT | CASRWDTRTQMDGNTIYF
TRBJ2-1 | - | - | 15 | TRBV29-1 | TGCAGCGCCCCCCTGGACCTGAGCGGCTACAATGAGCAGTTCTTC | CSAPLDLSGYNEQFF
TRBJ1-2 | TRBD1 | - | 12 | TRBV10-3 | TGTGCCATAGGACAGGGAGACTATGGCTACACCTTC | CAIGQGDYGYTF
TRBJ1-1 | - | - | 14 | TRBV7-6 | TGTGCCAGCAGCTTGGGCCAAATGAACACTGAAGCTTTCTTT | CASSLGQMNTEAFF
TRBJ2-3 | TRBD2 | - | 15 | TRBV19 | TGTGCCAGTAGTAGGACTAGCGGGAGCCCAGATACGCAGTATTTT | CASSRTSGSPDTQYF